These 23 T cell receptor beta chains originate from one sample sequenced in a study of blood T cell repertoires in COVID-19. This table comes from immunoSEQ multiplex PCR, and its TCRdb copy is limited to in-frame clones, with some not included. The sample yields some 300,000 clones, more than 85% seen once. The sequenced sample consisted of peripheral blood. The origin of the receptors is a man between 65 and 85 years old with acute or convalescent COVID-19.

J is TRBJ1-3 and V is TRBV7-2; the D is unclear. CDR3 length equals 16 residues. Germline CDR1 SGHTA, CDR2 FQGNSA. Trimming left V 3 bases short and J 1 base short, with 13 bases between. CDR3 sequence: CASSFGGGESGNTIYF. Written as DNA, the CDR3 is TGTGCCAGCAGCTTTGGAGGCGGGGAATCTGGAAACACCATATATTTT.

The gene calls are TRBV6-5 and TRBJ2-7; TRBD1 matches at 7 bases. The CDR3 is 13 residues long. The J segment lost 2 bases and the V segment lost 7 bases, leaving 5 bases of the junction unmatched. CDR1 and CDR2 from the germline V gene are MNHEY and SVGAGI. CDR3 coding DNA: TGTGCCAGCACCAGGACAGGAGCCTACGAGCAGTACTTC. Protein sequence: CASTRTGAYEQYF.

The J gene is TRBJ1-2, the V gene TRBV18, with D perhaps matching TRBD1 (5 bases). V was cut by 0 bases and J by 0 bases, with 11 bases left in between. CDR1 is KGHSH, CDR2 LQKENI, per germline. The CDR3 is 16 residues long. CDR3 amino acids: CASSPPGGVANYGYTF. The DNA of the CDR3 is TGTGCCAGCTCACCACCGGGGGGGGTAGCTAACTATGGCTACACCTTC.

CDR3 loop: CASSWGQNTEAFF. For the CDR3, the DNA is TGTGCCAGCAGCTGGGGACAGAACACTGAAGCTTTCTTT. The J gene is TRBJ1-1, the V gene TRBV9; D perhaps matches TRBD1 (6 bases). The CDR3 runs to 13 residues. CDR1 and CDR2 from the germline V gene are SGDLS and YYNGEE. Trimming stripped 4 bases from V and 1 base from J, with 8 bases between. The whole variable domain, filled in from reference TRBV9 and TRBJ1-1, reads DSGVTQTPKHLITATGQRVTLRCSPRSGDLSVYWYQQSLDQGLQFLIQYYNGEERAKGNILERFSAQQFPDLHSELNLSSLELGDSALYFCASSWGQNTEAFFGQGTRLTVV.

The V and J genes are TRBV6-5 and TRBJ1-2; 9 bases align to TRBD1. The J segment lost 0 bases and the V segment lost 3 bases, leaving 2 bases of the junction unmatched. CDR3 length: 15 residues. Germline assignment: CDR1 MNHEY and CDR2 SVGAGI. CDR3 DNA sequence: TGTGCCAGCAGTTATGGGACAGGGACTAACTATGGCTACACCTTC. It encodes CASSYGTGTNYGYTF.

The chain links TRBV7-9 to TRBJ1-5; D not certain. This CDR3 has 15 residues. V dropped 5 bases and J dropped 0 bases, with 11 bases sitting between them. The germline V gene encodes CDR1 SEHNR and CDR2 FQNEAQ (reference sequence). The CDR3 region is CASSPQMISNQPQHF. In nucleotides, the CDR3 is TGTGCCAGCAGCCCTCAGATGATTAGCAATCAGCCCCAGCATTTT.

This chain connects TRBV4-3 to TRBJ2-2; D perhaps matches TRBD2 (6 bases). The germline CDR1 and CDR2 sequences are LGHNA and YSLEER. The V and J ends lost 0 bases and 1 base respectively, with 15 bases between them. The CDR3 is 18 amino acids. CDR3 protein: CASSQEAMAGLNTGELFF. In nucleotides, the CDR3 is TGCGCCAGCAGCCAAGAAGCGATGGCGGGGCTGAACACCGGGGAGCTGTTTTTT.

V usage is TRBV19 and J usage is TRBJ2-2; 7 positions agree with TRBD1. From germline, CDR1 is LNHDA and CDR2 SQIVND (reference sequence). This CDR3 is built from 15 residues. V gave up 7 bases and J gave up 1 base; unmatched junction bases: 6. CDR3: CASTGGSLNTGELFF. The CDR3 coding sequence is TGTGCCAGTACAGGGGGTTCTCTGAACACCGGGGAGCTGTTTTTT.

The CDR3 DNA reads as TGTGCCAGCAGCTGGGGACAGAGCATGAACACTGAAGCTTTCTTT. Translation: CASSWGQSMNTEAFF. The V and J genes are TRBV5-5 and TRBJ1-1; 7 bases map to TRBD1. Trimming cost V 3 bases and J 0 bases; bases outside gene matches: 5. The CDR3 spans 15 residues. The germline V gene encodes CDR1 SGHKS and CDR2 YYEKEE (reference sequence). Full variable domain (remainder filled in from reference TRBV5-5 and TRBJ1-1): DAGVTQSPTHLIKTRGQQVTLRCSPISGHKSVSWYQQVLGQGPQFIFQYYEKEERGRGNFPDRFSARQFPNYSSELNVNALLLGDSALYLCASSWGQSMNTEAFFGQGTRLTVV.

Here the CDR3 reads CASSLALAGANNEQFF. As DNA, the CDR3 is TGCGCCAGCAGCTTGGCCTTGGCAGGGGCGAACAATGAGCAGTTCTTC. The chain joins TRBV5-1 to TRBJ2-1; D possibly corresponds to TRBD1 (6 bases). V lost 0 bases and J lost 5, with 15 bases in between. CDR3 length: 16 amino acids. CDR1 SGHRS and CDR2 YFSETQ come from the germline V gene.

The J gene is TRBJ1-3, the V gene TRBV6-1; D gene uncertain. Germline V CDR1 and CDR2: MNHNS, SASEGT. This CDR3 has 14 residues. Trimming pared 2 bases from V and 0 bases from J, leaving 5 bases between. The CDR3 is CASSESGSGNTIYF. CDR3 nucleotides: TGTGCCAGCAGTGAATCGGGCTCTGGAAACACCATATATTTT.

This clone came up a few times. The rearrangement links TRBV6-5 to TRBJ2-7; 9 bases are shared with TRBD1. Trimming cost V 5 bases and J 4 bases; bases outside gene matches: 3. The germline CDR1 and CDR2 sequences are MNHEY and SVGAGI. This CDR3 contains 13 residues. CDR3 bases: TGTGCCAGCAGTAGACAGGGGGTTTACGAGCAGTACTTC. Its translation: CASSRQGVYEQYF.

This chain connects TRBV28 to TRBJ1-4, with a tentative D call TRBD1 (5 bases). The V end was cut by 2 bases, the J end by 7 bases, with 17 bases between. Germline lookup yields CDR1 MDHEN and CDR2 SYDVKM. This CDR3 region has 16 residues. The CDR3 region is CASSLLAGTSPEKLFF. The DNA of the CDR3 is TGTGCCAGCAGTTTACTGGCGGGGACGTCGCCTGAAAAACTGTTTTTT.

The chain combines TRBV19 with TRBJ1-1; 9 nucleotides line up with TRBD1. The CDR3 length is 12 residues. CDR1 is LNHDA, CDR2 SQIVND, per germline (reference sequence). The trim removed 3 bases at V and 13 bases at J, leaving 6 bases unmatched. The CDR3 DNA reads TGTGCCAGTAGTATGATAGGACAGGGGCATTTCTTT. As protein: CASSMIGQGHFF.

J is TRBJ1-3 and V is TRBV7-8; TRBD1 is a possible D gene (5 bases). The CDR3 is 15 amino acids. From germline, CDR1 is SGHVS and CDR2 FQNEAQ. V lost 5 bases, J lost 7 bases, and 18 bases lay in between. The CDR3 DNA reads TGTGCCAGCAGCCTGGGGCCCCTAAGTGCGAACACCATATATTTT. This sequence encodes CASSLGPLSANTIYF.

This clone was observed a single time. The chain carries TRBV5-6 and TRBJ2-3; 11 nucleotides line up with TRBD2. CDR1 and CDR2 from the germline V gene are SGHDT and YYEEEE. The trim removed 4 bases at V and 6 bases at J, leaving 4 bases unmatched. The CDR3 runs to 14 residues. As DNA, the CDR3 is TGTGCCAGCAGCGGGACTAGCGGTGGGGATACGCAGTATTTT. Residues: CASSGTSGGDTQYF.

J is TRBJ2-1 and V is TRBV15; D perhaps matches TRBD2 (6 bases). CDR1 is LNHNV, CDR2 YYDKDF, per germline (reference sequence). The CDR3 is 15 amino acids. Trimming took 1 base from V and 3 from J, leaving 10 bases between them. The CDR3 nucleotides are TGTGCCACCAGCAGAGGGAGGGGCAACTACAATGAGCAGTTCTTC. Amino acid sequence: CATSRGRGNYNEQFF.

The rearrangement joins TRBV12-3 or TRBV12-4 to TRBJ2-1; TRBD2 matches at 7 bases. V shed 10 bases, J shed 1 base, and the junction held 4 bases outside the gene matches. The CDR3 has 13 amino acids. The CDR3 sequence is CATGGWSYNEQFF. CDR3 DNA: TGTGCCACCGGGGGGTGGTCCTACAATGAGCAGTTCTTC.

V gene TRBV5-4 combines with J gene TRBJ1-2; the D is unclear. With 0 bases removed from V and 2 bases from J, the gap between germline ends came to 8 bases. This CDR3 region has 14 residues. CDR1 SGHNT and CDR2 YYREEE come from the germline V gene (reference sequence). As DNA, the CDR3 is TGTGCCAGCAGCTTGGACGGGAGGAACTATGGCTACACCTTC. This encodes CASSLDGRNYGYTF.

The chain has TRBV10-1 and TRBJ1-5; D is uncertain. This CDR3 has 12 amino acids. The germline V gene encodes CDR1 WNHNN and CDR2 SYGVQD (reference sequence). Trimming took 0 bases from V and 5 from J, leaving 2 bases between them. The CDR3 region is CASSESYQPQHF. CDR3 bases: TGCGCCAGCAGTGAGTCCTATCAGCCCCAGCATTTT.

The rearrangement joins TRBV19 to TRBJ2-3; 7 bases fit TRBD2. The V gene end was trimmed by 7 bases and the J gene end by 1 base; junction bases not matched to a gene: 11. The germline gives CDR1 LNHDA, CDR2 SQIVND (reference sequence). The CDR3 runs 16 residues. DNA of the CDR3: TGTGCCAGTACCAGGGAGGGCGGGTCTCGCACAGATACGCAGTATTTT. Amino acid sequence: CASTREGGSRTDTQYF.

The CDR3 spells CSASRNTEAFF. The CDR3, as DNA: TGCAGTGCTAGTCGGAACACTGAAGCTTTCTTT. The chain uses TRBV20-1 and TRBJ1-1; D is uncertain. CDR3 length: 11 residues. Germline-derived CDR1 and CDR2 are DFQATT and SNEGSKA (reference sequence). Trimming removed 3 bases at V and 1 base at J, with 3 bases between.

The chain carries TRBV28 and TRBJ2-7; 8 bases are a match to TRBD1. The germline V gene has CDR1 MDHEN and CDR2 SYDVKM. Trimming took 3 bases from V and 3 from J; bases not matched to a gene: 13. The CDR3 is 17 residues long. The chain's CDR3 is CASSFDRGKGTYYEQYF. CDR3 coding DNA: TGTGCCAGCAGTTTCGACAGGGGAAAAGGGACCTACTACGAGCAGTACTTC.